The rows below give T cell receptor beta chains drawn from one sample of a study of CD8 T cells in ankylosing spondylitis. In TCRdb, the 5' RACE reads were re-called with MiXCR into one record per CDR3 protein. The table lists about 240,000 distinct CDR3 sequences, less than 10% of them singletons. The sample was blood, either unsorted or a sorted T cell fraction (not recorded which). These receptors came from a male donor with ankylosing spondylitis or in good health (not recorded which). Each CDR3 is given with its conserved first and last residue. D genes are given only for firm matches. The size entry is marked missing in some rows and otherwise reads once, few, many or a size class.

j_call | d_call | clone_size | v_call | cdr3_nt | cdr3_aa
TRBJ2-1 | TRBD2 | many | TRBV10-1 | TGCGCCAGCAGTCCGGGACTAGCGGCCACCTACAATGAGCAGTTCTTC | CASSPGLAATYNEQFF
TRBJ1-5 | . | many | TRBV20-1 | TGCAGTGCTCATAGGGGAACCAATCAGCCCCAGCATTTT | CSAHRGTNQPQHF
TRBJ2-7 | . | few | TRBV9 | TGTGCCAGCAGCGTAGCTGCAGGCAACTACGAGCAGTACTTC | CASSVAAGNYEQYF
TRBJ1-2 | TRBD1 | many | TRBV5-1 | TGCGCCAGCAGCCCGCAGCACAGGGGCGGCTACACCTTC | CASSPQHRGGYTF
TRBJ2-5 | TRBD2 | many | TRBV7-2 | TGTGCCAGCAGCCCTAGCCGAGCGGGACAAGAGACCCAGTACTTC | CASSPSRAGQETQYF
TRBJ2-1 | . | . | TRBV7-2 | TGTGCCAGCAGCTTAGCGGCAGGCACAGCCAATGAGCAGTTCTTC | CASSLAAGTANEQFF
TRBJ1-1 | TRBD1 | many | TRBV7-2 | TGTGCCAGCAGCTCGCGCACGGACAGGCCCAACACTGAAGCTTTCTTT | CASSSRTDRPNTEAFF
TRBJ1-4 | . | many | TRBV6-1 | TGTGCCAGCAGCCGTCTCGGGGGAAGAGAAAAACTGTTTTTT | CASSRLGGREKLFF
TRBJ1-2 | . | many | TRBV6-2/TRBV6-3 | TGTGCCAGCAGTTACTCGAGTACAGGTGTCTATGGCTACACCTTC | CASSYSSTGVYGYTF
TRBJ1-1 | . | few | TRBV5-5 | TGTGCCAGCAGCTTGCAGGGGTCGCGCACTGAAGCTTTCTTT | CASSLQGSRTEAFF
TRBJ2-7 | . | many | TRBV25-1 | TGTGCCAGCAGTGAATATAAGACACCTGAGCAGTACTTC | CASSEYKTPEQYF
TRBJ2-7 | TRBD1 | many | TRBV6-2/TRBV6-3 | TGTGCCAGCAGGAAGACAGGGGCCAGCTACGAGCAGTACTTC | CASRKTGASYEQYF
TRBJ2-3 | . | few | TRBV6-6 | TGTGCCAGCAGTTACAGGACCACAGATACGCAGTATTTT | CASSYRTTDTQYF
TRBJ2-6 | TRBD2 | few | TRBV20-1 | TGCAGTGCTAGCGTGGGGGGGTTTAGCTCTGGGGCCAACGTCCTGACTTTC | CSASVGGFSSGANVLTF
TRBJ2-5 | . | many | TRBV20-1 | TGCAGTGCTAGAGGAACGGTACGAGGCGAGACCCAGTACTTC | CSARGTVRGETQYF
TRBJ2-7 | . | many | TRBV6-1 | TGTGCCAGCCGTGAGCGTAGTATAGGGCGATCCTACGAGCAGTACTTC | CASRERSIGRSYEQYF
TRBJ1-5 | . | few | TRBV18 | TGTGCCAGCTCACCAGAAGGGGGAGGCAATCAGCCCCAGCATTTT | CASSPEGGGNQPQHF
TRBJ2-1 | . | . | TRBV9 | TGTGCCAGCAGCCTCATGCCCGGGGGGCGGTACAATGAGCAGTTCTTC | CASSLMPGGRYNEQFF
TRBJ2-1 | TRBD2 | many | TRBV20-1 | TGCAGTGCTTGGGCTGACGGGGGGACCTATGAGCAGTTCTTC | CSAWADGGTYEQFF
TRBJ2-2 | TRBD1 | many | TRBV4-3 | TGCGCCAGCAGCCAGACAGGGGATGCGGTCACCGGGGAGCTGTTTTTT | CASSQTGDAVTGELFF
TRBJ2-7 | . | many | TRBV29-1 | TGCAGCGTTGTGGGAAGCTCCTACGAGCAGTACTTC | CSVVGSSYEQYF
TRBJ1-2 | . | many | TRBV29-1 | TGCAGCGTTGAAGACAGAGTAAACTATGGCTACACCTTC | CSVEDRVNYGYTF
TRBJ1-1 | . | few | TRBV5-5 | TGTGCCAGCAGCTTGATTGCTGGGGACACTGAAGCTTTCTTT | CASSLIAGDTEAFF
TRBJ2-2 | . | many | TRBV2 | TGTGCCAGCAGTGAGGTTGGGGGGCTTAAGCCCCGTACGACCGGGGAGCTGTTTTTT | CASSEVGGLKPRTTGELFF
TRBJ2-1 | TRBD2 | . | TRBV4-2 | TGTGCCAGCAGCCCCGGGACTATCGGGTACAATGAGCAGTTCTTC | CASSPGTIGYNEQFF
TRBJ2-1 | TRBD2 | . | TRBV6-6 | TGTGCCAGCAGGAGCGGGGGGCGGGGTGAGCAGTTCTTC | CASRSGGRGEQFF
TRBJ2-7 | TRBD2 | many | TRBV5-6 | TGTGCCAGCAGCTCTCGACTAGCGGGCGAGCAGTACTTC | CASSSRLAGEQYF
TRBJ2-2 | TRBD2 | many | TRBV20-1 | TGCAGTGCCCTGACTAGCGGGAGACACGGGGAGCTGTTTTTT | CSALTSGRHGELFF
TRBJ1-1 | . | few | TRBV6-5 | TGTGCCAGCAGTTTCAAAACAGGGTCTGAAGCTTTCTTT | CASSFKTGSEAFF
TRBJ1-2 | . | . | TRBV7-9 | TGTGCCAGCAGTCCTTTGTCCGTCGCCTATGGCTACACCTTC | CASSPLSVAYGYTF